Only a few counts were recorded for the clone carrying this T cell receptor (beta chain). The sample contains more than one DNA sequence encoding this CDR3. The sample belongs to a study of blood T cell repertoires in COVID-19. The overall study: COVID-19 samples, acute and convalescent, were from the United States, Italy and Spain.

The J segment lost 2 bases and the V segment lost 0 bases, leaving 3 bases of the junction unmatched. CDR3 length equals 16 residues. Germline V CDR1 and CDR2: SGHRS, YFSETQ. How the authors handled the data: Quantification of nucleated cells was approximated via reference gene primer amplification. Sequencing used immunoSEQ multiplex PCR; TCRdb keeps in-frame clones, though not all of them. The DNA gave D and trimming, while V, J and clone size come from that table. The repertoire holds a few hundred thousand clones, with approximately 82% as singletons. The receptor was derived from a woman aged 50 to 65 with acute or convalescent COVID-19. This chain links TRBV5-1 with TRBJ2-2; 8 bases fit TRBD1. The sequencing sample was made of peripheral blood. The CDR3 sequence: CASSLVGQGNTGELFF. CDR3 nucleotides: TGCGCCAGCAGCTTGGTAGGACAGGGAAACACCGGGGAGCTGTTTTTT.